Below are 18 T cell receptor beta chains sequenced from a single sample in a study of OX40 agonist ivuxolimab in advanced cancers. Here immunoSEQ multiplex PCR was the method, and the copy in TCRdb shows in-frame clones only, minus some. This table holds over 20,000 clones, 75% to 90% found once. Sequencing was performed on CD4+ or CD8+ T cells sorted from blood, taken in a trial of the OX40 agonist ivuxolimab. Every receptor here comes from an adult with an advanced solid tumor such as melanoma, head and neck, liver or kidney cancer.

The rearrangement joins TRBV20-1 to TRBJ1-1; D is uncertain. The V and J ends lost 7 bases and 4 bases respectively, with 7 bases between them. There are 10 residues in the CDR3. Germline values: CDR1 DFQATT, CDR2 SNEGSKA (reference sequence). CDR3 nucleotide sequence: TGCAGTGTAGGTCCCACTGAAGCTTTCTTT. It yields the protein CSVGPTEAFF.

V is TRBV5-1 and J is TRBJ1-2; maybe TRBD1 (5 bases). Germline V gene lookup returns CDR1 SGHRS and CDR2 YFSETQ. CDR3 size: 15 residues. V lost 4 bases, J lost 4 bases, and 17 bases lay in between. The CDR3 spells CASSHGDPNAYGYTF. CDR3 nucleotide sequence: TGCGCCAGCAGCCATGGGGACCCTAACGCCTATGGCTACACCTTC.

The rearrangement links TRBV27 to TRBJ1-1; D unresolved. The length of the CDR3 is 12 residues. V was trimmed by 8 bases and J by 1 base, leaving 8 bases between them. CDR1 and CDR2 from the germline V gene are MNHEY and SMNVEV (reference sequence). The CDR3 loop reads CASFRGNTEAFF. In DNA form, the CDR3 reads TGTGCCAGCTTTCGGGGGAACACTGAAGCTTTCTTT.

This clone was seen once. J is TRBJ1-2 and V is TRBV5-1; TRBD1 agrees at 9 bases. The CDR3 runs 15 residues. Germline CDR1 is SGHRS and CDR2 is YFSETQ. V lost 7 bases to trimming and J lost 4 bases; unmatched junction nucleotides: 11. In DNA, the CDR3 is TGCGCCAGCTGCACCATTGGGACAGGGAGCTATGGCTACACCTTC. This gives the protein CASCTIGTGSYGYTF.

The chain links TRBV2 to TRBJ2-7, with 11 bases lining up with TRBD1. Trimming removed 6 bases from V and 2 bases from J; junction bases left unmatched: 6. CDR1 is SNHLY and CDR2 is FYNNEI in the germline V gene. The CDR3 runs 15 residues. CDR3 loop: CASRAGTGGTYEQYF. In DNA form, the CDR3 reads TGTGCCAGCAGGGCGGGGACAGGGGGAACCTACGAGCAGTACTTC.

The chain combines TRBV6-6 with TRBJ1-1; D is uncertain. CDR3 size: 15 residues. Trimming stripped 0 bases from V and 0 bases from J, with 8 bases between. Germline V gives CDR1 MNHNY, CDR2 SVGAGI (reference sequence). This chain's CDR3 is CASSYSEGMNTEAFF. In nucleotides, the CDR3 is TGTGCCAGCAGTTACTCGGAGGGTATGAACACTGAAGCTTTCTTT.

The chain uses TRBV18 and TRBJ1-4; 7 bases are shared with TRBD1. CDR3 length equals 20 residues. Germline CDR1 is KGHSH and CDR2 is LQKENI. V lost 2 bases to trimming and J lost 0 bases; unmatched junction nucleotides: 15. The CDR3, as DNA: TGTGCCAGCTCACCAACATTATACCGGGACAGCTTTGCAACTAATGAAAAACTGTTTTTT. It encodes CASSPTLYRDSFATNEKLFF. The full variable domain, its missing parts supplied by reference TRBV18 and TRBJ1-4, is NAGVMQNPRHLVRRRGQEARLRCSPMKGHSHVYWYRQLPEEGLKFMVYLQKENIIDESGMPKERFSAEFPKEGPSILRIQQVVRGDSAAYFCASSPTLYRDSFATNEKLFFGSGTQLSVL.

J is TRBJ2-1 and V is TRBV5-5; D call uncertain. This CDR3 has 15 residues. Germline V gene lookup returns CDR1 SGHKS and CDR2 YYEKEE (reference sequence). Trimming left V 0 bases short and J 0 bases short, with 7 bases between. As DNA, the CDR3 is TGTGCCAGCAGCTTGGTGACAAGCTCCTACAATGAGCAGTTCTTC. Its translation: CASSLVTSSYNEQFF.

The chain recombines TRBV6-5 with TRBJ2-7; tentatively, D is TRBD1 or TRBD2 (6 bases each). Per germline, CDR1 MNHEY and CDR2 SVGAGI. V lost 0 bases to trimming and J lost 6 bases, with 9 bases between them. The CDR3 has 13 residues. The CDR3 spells CASSYSGGGEQYF. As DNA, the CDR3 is TGTGCCAGCAGTTACTCAGGGGGAGGCGAGCAGTACTTC.

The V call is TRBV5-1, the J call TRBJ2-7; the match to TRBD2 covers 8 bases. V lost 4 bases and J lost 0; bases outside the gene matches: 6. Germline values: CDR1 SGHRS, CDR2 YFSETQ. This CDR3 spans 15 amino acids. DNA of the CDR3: TGCGCCAGCAGCATTACTAGCGGATTCTCCTACGAGCAGTACTTC. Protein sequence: CASSITSGFSYEQYF.

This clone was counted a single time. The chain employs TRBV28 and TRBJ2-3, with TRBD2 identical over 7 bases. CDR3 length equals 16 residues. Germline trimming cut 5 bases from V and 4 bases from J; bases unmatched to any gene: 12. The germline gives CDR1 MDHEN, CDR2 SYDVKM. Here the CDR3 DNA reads TGTGCCAGCAGTCGAATGTATGAGCGGGATTCAGATACGCAGTATTTT. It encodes CASSRMYERDSDTQYF.

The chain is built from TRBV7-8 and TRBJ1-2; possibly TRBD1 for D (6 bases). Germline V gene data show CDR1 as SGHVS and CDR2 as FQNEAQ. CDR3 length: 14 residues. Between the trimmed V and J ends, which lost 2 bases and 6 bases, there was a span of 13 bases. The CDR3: CASSLIPGDDGYTF. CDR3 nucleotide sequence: TGTGCCAGCAGCTTAATACCAGGGGACGATGGCTACACCTTC.

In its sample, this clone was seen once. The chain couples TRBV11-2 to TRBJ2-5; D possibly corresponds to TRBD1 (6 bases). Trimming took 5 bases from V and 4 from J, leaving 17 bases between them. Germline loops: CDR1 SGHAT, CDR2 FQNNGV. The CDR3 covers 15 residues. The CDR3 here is CASSPHPPGVETQYF. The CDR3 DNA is TGTGCCAGCAGCCCACATCCCCCAGGGGTAGAGACCCAGTACTTC.

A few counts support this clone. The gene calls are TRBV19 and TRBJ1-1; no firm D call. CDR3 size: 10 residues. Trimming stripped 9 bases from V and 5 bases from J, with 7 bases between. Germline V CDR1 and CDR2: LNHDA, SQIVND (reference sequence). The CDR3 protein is CASRGTEAFF. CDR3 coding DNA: TGTGCCAGCCGGGGAACTGAAGCTTTCTTT.

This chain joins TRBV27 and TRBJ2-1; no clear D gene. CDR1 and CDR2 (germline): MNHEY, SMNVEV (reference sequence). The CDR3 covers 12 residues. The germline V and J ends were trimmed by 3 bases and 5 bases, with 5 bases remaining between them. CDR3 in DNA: TGTGCCAGCAGTTTCCAGAACAATGAGCAGTTCTTC. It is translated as CASSFQNNEQFF.

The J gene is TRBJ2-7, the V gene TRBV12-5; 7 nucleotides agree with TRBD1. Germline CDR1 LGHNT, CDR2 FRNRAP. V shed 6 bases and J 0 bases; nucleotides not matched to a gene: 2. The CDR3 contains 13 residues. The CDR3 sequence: CASGPGGSYEQYF. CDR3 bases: TGTGCTAGTGGCCCAGGGGGCTCCTACGAGCAGTACTTC.

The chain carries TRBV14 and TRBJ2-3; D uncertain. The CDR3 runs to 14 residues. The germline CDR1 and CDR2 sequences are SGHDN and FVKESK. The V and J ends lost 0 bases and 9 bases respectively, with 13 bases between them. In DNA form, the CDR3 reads TGTGCCAGCAGCCAAGAGCCAGACCTTTGGACGCAGTATTTT. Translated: CASSQEPDLWTQYF.

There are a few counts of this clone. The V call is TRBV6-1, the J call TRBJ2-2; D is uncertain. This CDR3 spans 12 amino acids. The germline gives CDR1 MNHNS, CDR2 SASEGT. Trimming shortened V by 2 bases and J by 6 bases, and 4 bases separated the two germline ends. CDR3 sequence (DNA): TGTGCCAGCAGTGAAATCCCCGGGGAGCTGTTTTTT. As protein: CASSEIPGELFF.